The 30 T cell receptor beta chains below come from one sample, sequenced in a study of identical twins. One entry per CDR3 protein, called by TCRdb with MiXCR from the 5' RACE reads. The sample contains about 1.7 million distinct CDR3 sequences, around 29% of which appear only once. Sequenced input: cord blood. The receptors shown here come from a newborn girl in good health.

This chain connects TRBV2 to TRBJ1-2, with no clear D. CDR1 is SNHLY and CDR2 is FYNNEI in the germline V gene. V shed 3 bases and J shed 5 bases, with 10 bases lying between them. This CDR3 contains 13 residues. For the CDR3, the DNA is TGTGCCAGCAGTGATTTTCAGCGTTATGGCTACACCTTC. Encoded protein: CASSDFQRYGYTF.

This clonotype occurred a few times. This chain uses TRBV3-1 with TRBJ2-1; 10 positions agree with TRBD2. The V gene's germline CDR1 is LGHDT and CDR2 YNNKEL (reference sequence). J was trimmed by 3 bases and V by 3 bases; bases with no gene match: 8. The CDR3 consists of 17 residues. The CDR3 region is CASSQPLLAGDYNEQFF. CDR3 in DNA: TGTGCCAGCAGCCAGCCCCTCCTAGCGGGAGACTACAATGAGCAGTTCTTC.

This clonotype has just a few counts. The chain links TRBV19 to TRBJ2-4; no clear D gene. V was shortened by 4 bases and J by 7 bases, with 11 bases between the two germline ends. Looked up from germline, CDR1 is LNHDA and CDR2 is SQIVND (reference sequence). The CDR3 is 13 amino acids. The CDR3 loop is CASSTGLTNIQYF. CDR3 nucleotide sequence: TGTGCCAGTAGTACGGGCTTAACGAACATTCAGTACTTC.

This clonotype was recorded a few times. CDR3 sequence (DNA): TGTGCCAGCAGCCCCCGCAAGTGGACTAGCACAGATACGCAGTATTTT. It translates to CASSPRKWTSTDTQYF. This chain links TRBV7-2 with TRBJ2-3; D possibly corresponds to TRBD2 (5 bases). Trimming took 5 bases from V and 0 from J, leaving 15 bases between them. The germline V gene encodes CDR1 SGHTA and CDR2 FQGNSA. The CDR3 sequence is 16 residues long. Together with reference TRBV7-2 and TRBJ2-3, the CDR3 gives the full variable domain: GAGVSQSPSNKVTEKGKDVELRCDPISGHTALYWYRQSLGQGLEFLIYFQGNSAPDKSGLPSDRFSAERTGGSVSTLTIQRTQQEDSAVYLCASSPRKWTSTDTQYFGPGTRLTVL.

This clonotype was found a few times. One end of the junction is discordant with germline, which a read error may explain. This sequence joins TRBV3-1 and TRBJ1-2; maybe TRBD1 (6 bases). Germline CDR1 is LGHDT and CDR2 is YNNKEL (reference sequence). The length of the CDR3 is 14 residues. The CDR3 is CASTQERGSYGYTF. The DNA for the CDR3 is TGTGCCAGCACCCAAGAAAGGGGGTCCTATGGCTACACCTTC.

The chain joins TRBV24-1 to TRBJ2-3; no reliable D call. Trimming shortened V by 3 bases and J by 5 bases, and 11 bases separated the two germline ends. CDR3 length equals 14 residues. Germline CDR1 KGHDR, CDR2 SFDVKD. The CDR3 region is CATSDGIRRDTQYF. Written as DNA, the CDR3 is TGTGCCACCAGTGATGGGATCCGGAGAGATACGCAGTATTTT.

The CDR3 coding sequence is TGTGCCAGCAGTTTTACTTTTGCGTCGAAGGGCATCTCTGGGGCCAACGTCCTGACTTTC. Its translation: CASSFTFASKGISGANVLTF. V usage is TRBV28 and J usage is TRBJ2-6; the D is unclear. V gave up 3 bases and J gave up 0 bases, with 21 bases separating them. From germline, CDR1 is MDHEN and CDR2 SYDVKM. CDR3 length equals 20 residues.

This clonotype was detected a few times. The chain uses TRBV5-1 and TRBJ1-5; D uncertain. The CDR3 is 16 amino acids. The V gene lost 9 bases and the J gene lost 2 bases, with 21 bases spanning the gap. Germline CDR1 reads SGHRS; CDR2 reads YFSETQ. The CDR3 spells CANGSYSGRRNQPQHF. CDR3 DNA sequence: TGCGCCAACGGGTCCTACAGTGGCCGCCGCAATCAGCCCCAGCATTTT.

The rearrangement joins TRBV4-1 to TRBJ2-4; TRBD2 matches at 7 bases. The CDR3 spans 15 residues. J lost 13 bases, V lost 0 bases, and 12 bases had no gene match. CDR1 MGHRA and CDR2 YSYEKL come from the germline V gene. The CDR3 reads CASSQDSAGTTQQYF. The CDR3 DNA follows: TGCGCCAGCAGCCAAGATTCCGCGGGGACTACTCAGCAGTACTTC.

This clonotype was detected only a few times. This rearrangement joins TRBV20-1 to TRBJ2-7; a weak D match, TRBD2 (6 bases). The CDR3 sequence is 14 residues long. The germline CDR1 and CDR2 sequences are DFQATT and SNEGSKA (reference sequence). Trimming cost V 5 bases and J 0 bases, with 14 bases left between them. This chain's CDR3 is CSAASSGLSYEQYF. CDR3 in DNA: TGCAGTGCTGCATCCTCGGGACTCTCCTACGAGCAGTACTTC.

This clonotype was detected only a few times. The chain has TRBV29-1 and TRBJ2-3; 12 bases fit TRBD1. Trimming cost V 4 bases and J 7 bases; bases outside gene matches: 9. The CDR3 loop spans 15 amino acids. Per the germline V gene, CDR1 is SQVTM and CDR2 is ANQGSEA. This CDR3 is CSVASWDRGLHTQYF. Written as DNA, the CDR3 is TGCAGCGTTGCATCTTGGGACAGGGGGCTACATACGCAGTATTTT.

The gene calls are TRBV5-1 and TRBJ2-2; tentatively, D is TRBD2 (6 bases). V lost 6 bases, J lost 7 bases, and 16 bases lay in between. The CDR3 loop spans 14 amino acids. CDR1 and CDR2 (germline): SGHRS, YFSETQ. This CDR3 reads CASNERASVGELFF. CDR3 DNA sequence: TGCGCCAGCAATGAGCGGGCGTCCGTCGGGGAGCTGTTTTTT.

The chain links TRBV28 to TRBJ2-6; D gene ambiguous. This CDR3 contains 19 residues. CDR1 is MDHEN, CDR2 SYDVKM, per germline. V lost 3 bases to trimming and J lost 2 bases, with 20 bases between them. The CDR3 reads CASSLRLDGVGTGANVLTF. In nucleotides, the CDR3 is TGTGCCAGCAGTTTGCGCTTGGACGGCGTGGGGACTGGGGCCAACGTCCTGACTTTC.

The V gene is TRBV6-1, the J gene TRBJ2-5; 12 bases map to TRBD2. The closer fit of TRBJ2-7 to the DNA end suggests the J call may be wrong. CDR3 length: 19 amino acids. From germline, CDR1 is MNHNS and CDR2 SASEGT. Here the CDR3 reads CASSEAPRSSGGARYEQYF. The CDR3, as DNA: TGTGCCAGCAGTGAAGCCCCCCGCTCTAGCGGGGGGGCCAGATACGAGCAGTACTTC.

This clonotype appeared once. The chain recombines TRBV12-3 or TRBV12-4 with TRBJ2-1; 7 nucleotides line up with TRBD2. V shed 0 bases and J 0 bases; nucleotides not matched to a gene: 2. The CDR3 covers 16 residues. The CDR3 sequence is CASSLAGTISYNEQFF. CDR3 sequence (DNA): TGTGCCAGCAGTTTAGCCGGGACTATCTCCTACAATGAGCAGTTCTTC.

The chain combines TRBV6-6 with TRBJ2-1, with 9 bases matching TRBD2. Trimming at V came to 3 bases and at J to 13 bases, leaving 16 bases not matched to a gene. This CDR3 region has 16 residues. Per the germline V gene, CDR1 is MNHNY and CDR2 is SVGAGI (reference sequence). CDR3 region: CASSYSSGAPVQTQFF. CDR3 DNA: TGTGCCAGCAGTTATTCTAGCGGGGCACCAGTCCAGACCCAGTTCTTC.

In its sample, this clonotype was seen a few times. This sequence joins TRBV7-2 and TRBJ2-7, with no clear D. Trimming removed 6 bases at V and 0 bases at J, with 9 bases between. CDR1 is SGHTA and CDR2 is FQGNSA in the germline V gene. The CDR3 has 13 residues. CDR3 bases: TGTGCCAGCAGAAGAGTTGGCTCCTACGAGCAGTACTTC. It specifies CASRRVGSYEQYF.

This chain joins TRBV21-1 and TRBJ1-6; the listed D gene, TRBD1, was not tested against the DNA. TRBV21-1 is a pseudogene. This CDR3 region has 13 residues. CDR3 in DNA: TGTGCCAGCATAAGGGGGGAGGATTCACCCCCCCACTTT. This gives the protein CASIRGEDSPPHF.

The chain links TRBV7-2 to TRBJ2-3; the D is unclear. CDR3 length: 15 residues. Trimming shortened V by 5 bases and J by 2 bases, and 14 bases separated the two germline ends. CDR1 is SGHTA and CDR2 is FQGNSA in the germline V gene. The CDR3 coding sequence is TGTGCCAGCAGCGAACTCCAAACCTACACAGATACGCAGTATTTT. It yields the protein CASSELQTYTDTQYF.

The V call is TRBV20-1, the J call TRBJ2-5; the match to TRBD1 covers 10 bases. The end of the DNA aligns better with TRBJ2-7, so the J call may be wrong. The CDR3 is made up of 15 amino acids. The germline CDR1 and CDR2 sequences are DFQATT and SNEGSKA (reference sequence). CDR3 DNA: TGCAGTGCTAGAGACGCGGGACAGGGGATCCACGAGCAGTACTTC. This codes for CSARDAGQGIHEQYF.

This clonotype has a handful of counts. CDR3 DNA: TGTGCCATCAGTGGGACTAGCAAACACGAGCAGTACTTC. Residues: CAISGTSKHEQYF. J is TRBJ2-4 and V is TRBV10-3; 8 nucleotides agree with TRBD2. With the DNA end fitting TRBJ2-7 better, the J assignment may be wrong. The CDR3 consists of 13 residues. Germline assignment: CDR1 ENHRY and CDR2 SYGVKD.

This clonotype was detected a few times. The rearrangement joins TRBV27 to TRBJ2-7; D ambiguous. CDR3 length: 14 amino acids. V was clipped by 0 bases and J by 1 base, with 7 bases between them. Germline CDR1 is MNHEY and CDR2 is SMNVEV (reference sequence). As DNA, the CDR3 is TGTGCCAGCAGTTTATCGGATGGATCCTACGAGCAGTACTTC. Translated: CASSLSDGSYEQYF.

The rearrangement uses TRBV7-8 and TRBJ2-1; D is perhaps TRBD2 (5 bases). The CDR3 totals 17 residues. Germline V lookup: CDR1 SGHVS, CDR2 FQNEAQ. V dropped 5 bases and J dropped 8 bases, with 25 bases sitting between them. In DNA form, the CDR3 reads TGTGCCAGCAGCCCCCCCTGGCGGTTCAGAACCGGGGATGAGCAGTTCTTC. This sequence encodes CASSPPWRFRTGDEQFF.

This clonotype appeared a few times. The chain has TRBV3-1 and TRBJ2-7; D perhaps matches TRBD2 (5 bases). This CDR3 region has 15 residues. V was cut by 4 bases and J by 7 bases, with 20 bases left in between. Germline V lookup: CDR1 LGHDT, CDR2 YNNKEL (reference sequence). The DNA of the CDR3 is TGTGCCAGCAGCCCCGCTAGCAGAGCTTACAATGAGCAGTACTTC. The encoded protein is CASSPASRAYNEQYF.

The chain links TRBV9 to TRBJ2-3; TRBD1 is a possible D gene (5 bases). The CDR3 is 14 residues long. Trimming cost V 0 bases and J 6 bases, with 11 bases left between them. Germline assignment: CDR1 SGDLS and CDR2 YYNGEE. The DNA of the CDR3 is TGTGCCAGCAGCGTAGACCTAGGGGCGGATACGCAGTATTTT. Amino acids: CASSVDLGADTQYF.

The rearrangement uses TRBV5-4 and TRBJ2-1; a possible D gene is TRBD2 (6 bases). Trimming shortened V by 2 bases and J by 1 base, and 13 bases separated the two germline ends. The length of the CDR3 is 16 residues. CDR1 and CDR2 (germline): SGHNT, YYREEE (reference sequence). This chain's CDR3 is CASSLGGGNSYNEQFF. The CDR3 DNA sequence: TGTGCCAGCAGCTTAGGAGGAGGGAATTCCTACAATGAGCAGTTCTTC.

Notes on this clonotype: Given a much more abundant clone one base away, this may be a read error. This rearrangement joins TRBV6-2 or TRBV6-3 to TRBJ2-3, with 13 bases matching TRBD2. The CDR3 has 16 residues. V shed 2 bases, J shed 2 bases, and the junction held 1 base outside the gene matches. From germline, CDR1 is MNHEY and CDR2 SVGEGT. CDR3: CASSYGTSGNTDTQYF. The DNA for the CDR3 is TGTGCCAGCAGTTACGGGACTAGCGGGAACACAGATACGCAGTATTTT.

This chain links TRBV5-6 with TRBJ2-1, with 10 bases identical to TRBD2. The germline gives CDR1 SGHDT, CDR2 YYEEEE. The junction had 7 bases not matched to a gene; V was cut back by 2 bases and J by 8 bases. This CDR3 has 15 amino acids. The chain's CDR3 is CASSFFLAGVDEQFF. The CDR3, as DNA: TGTGCCAGCAGCTTCTTCCTAGCGGGAGTGGATGAGCAGTTCTTC.

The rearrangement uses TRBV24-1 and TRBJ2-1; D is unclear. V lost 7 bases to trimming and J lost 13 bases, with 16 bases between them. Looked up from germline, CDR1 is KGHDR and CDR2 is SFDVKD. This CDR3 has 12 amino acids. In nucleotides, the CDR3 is TGTGCCACCAGGGGGTCGGGCACAGCCCAGTTCTTC. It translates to CATRGSGTAQFF.

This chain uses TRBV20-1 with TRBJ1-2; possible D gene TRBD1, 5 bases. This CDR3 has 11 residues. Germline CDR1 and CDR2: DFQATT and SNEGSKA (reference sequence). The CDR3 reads CSTGWDYGYTF. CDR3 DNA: TGCAGCACAGGTTGGGACTATGGCTACACCTTC.